Sequencing of this TCR beta chain was carried out in a study of blood T cell repertoires in COVID-19. In the study overall: Nucleic acid was either cDNA or gDNA, and it came from T cells, B-cell-depleted T cells, or PBMCs.

CDR1 and CDR2 (germline): SSHAT, FNYEAQ (reference sequence). V lost 2 bases to trimming and J lost 12 bases, with 14 bases between them. This CDR3 is built from 13 residues. The data were produced by immunoSEQ multiplex PCR, yet TCRdb's version contains in-frame clones alone and is incomplete. This table holds roughly 200,000 clones, around nine tenths found once. The sequencing sample was made of peripheral blood. The chain recombines TRBV7-7 with TRBJ2-1, with D perhaps matching TRBD1 (6 bases). This TCR was recovered from a woman younger than 35 who had recovered from COVID-19. The CDR3 region has the DNA TGTGCCAGCAGCTTATCAGCCCAGGGGAGGCAGTTCTTC. Translation: CASSLSAQGRQFF. The full variable domain, completed using reference TRBV7-7 and TRBJ2-1, is GAGVSQSPRYKVTKRGQDVTLRCDPISSHATLYWYQQALGQGPEFLTYFNYEAQPDKSGLPSDRFSAERPEGSISTLTIQRTEQRDSAMYRCASSLSAQGRQFFGPGTRLTVL.